This T cell receptor (beta chain) was identified in a study of blood T cell repertoires in COVID-19. Study in general: Donors in the United States, Italy and Spain gave samples during acute or convalescent COVID-19. T cells, B-cell-depleted T cells, or PBMCs provided the cDNA or gDNA that served as material.

The CDR3 loop spans 13 amino acids. V trimming: 5 bases; J trimming: 9 bases; junction bases outside the gene matches: 6. Germline V gene lookup returns CDR1 LNHDA and CDR2 SQIVND (reference sequence). In the authors' workflow: Reference gene primers were amplified, and this amplification served to estimate nucleated cell counts. TCRdb's copy holds only in-frame clones and misses some; the assay was immunoSEQ multiplex PCR. That table supplies the V and J calls and clone size; D and trimming were determined from the DNA. The sample consists of more than 100,000 clones, about four fifths of them appearing once. This clone was seen once.

The specimen sequenced was peripheral blood. The V call is TRBV19, the J call TRBJ1-5; 8 nucleotides agree with TRBD1. This TCR was sampled from a man aged 55 to 70 with acute or convalescent COVID-19. The CDR3 region is CASSQGALLPQHF. Here the CDR3 DNA reads TGTGCCAGTAGTCAGGGGGCTTTGTTGCCCCAGCATTTT.